Given below is one T cell receptor (beta chain) in context. The data derive from a study of blood T cell repertoires in COVID-19. TCRdb keeps only in-frame clones here, not all; method: immunoSEQ multiplex PCR. The sample contains 250,000 or so clones, approximately 80% of which appear only once. Per germline, CDR1 SGDLS and CDR2 YYNGEE. CDR3 length: 14 residues. J gave up 8 bases and V 4 bases, and 5 bases lay outside the gene matches. The sample was PBMCs or T cells enriched from blood (not recorded which). The source is a man aged 55 to 70 who had recovered from COVID-19. The genes are TRBV9 and TRBJ2-2; 10 bases match TRBD2. Here the CDR3 DNA reads TGTGCCAGCAGCACGGGGACTAGCGCTGGGGAGCTGTTTTTT. As protein: CASSTGTSAGELFF. Combining the CDR3 with reference TRBV9 and TRBJ2-2 gives the whole variable domain DSGVTQTPKHLITATGQRVTLRCSPRSGDLSVYWYQQSLDQGLQFLIQYYNGEERAKGNILERFSAQQFPDLHSELNLSSLELGDSALYFCASSTGTSAGELFFGEGSRLTVL.